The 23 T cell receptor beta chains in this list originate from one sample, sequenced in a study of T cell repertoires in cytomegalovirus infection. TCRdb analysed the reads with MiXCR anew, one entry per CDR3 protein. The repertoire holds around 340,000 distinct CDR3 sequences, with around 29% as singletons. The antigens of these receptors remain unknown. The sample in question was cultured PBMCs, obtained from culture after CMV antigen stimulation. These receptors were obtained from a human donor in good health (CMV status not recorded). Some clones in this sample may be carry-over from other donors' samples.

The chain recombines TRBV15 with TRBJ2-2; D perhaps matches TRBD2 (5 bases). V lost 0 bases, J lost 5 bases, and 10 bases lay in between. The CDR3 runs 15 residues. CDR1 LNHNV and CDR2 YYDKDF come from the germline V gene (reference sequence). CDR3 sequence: CATSRDNRGTGELFF. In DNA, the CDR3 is TGTGCCACCAGCAGAGATAACCGGGGAACCGGGGAGCTGTTTTTT.

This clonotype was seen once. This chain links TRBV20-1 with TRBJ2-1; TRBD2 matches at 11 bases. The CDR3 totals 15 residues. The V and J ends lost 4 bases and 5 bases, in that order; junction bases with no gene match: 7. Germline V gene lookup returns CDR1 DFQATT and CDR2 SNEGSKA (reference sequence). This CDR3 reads CSATSAGLADNEQFF. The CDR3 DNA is TGCAGTGCTACCAGCGCGGGACTAGCGGACAATGAGCAGTTCTTC.

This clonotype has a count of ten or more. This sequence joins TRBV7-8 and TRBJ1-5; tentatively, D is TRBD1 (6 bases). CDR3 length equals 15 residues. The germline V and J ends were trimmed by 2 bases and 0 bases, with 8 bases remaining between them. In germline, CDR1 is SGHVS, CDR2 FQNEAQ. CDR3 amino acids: CASSLSQGSNQPQHF. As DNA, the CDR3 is TGTGCCAGCAGCTTATCACAGGGTAGCAATCAGCCCCAGCATTTT.

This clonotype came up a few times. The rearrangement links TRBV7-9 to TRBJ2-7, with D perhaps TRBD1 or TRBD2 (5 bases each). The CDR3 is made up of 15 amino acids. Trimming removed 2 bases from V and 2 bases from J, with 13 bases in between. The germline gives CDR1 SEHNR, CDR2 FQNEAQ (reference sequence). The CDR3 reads CASSLTTVGAYEQYF. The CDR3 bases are TGTGCCAGCAGCTTAACGACAGTGGGGGCCTACGAGCAGTACTTC.

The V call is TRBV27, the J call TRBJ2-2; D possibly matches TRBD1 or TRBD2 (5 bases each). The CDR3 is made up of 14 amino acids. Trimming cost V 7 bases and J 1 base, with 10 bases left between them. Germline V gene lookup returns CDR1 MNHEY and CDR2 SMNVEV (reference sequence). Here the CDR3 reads CASTSGGNTGELFF. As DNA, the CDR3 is TGTGCCAGCACCTCTGGGGGGAACACCGGGGAGCTGTTTTTT.

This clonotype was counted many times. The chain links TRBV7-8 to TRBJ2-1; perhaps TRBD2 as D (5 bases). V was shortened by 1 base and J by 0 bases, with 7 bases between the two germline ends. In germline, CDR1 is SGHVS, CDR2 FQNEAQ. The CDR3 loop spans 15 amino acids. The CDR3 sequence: CASSLGGISYNEQFF. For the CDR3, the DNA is TGTGCCAGCAGCTTAGGAGGGATCTCCTACAATGAGCAGTTCTTC.

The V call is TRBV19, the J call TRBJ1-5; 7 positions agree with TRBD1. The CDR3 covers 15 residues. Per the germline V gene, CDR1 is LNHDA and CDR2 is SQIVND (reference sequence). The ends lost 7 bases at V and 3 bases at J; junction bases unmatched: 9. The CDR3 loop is CASTSTGTVNQPQHF. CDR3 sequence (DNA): TGTGCCAGTACCTCGACAGGGACCGTCAATCAGCCCCAGCATTTT.

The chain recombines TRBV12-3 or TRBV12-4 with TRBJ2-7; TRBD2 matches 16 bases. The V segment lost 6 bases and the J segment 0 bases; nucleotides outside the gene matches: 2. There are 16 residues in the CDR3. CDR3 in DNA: TGTGCCAGCAGGGGACTAGCGGGAGGGCGCTCCTACGAGCAGTACTTC. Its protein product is CASRGLAGGRSYEQYF.

CDR3 bases: TGTGCCATCAGTGACGGCCGCGACAATGAGCAGTTCTTC. Its translation is CAISDGRDNEQFF. The rearrangement uses TRBV10-3 and TRBJ2-1; unclear D gene. Germline V CDR1 and CDR2: ENHRY, SYGVKD. V shed 3 bases and J shed 5 bases, with 8 bases lying between them. The CDR3 runs to 13 residues.

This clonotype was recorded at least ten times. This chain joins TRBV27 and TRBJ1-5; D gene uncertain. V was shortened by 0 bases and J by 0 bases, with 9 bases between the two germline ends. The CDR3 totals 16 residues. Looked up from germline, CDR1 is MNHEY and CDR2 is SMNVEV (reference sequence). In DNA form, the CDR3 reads TGTGCCAGCAGTTTATCGGCCTGGGATAGCAATCAGCCCCAGCATTTT. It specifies CASSLSAWDSNQPQHF.

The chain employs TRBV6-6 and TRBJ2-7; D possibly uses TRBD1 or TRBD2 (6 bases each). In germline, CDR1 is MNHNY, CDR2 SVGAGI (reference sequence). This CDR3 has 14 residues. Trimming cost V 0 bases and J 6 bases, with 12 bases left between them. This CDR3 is CASSYSREGGEQYF. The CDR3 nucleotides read TGTGCCAGCAGTTACTCGAGAGAGGGGGGCGAGCAGTACTTC.

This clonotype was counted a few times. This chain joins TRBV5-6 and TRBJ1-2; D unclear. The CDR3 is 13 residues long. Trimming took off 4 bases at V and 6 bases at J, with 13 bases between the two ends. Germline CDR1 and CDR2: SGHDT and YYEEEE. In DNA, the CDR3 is TGTGCCAGCAGCCTTAAGCCAATCCATGGCTACACCTTC. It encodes CASSLKPIHGYTF.

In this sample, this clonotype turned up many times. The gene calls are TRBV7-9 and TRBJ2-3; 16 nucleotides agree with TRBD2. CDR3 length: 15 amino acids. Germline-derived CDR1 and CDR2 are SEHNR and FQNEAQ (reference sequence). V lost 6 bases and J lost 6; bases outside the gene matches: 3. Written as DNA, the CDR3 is TGTGCCAGCAGGGGACTAGCGGGGGGGCCGGATACGCAGTATTTT. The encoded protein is CASRGLAGGPDTQYF.

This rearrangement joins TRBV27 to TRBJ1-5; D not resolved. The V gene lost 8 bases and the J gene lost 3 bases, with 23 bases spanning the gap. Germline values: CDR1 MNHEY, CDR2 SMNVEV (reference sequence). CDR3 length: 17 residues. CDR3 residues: CASGSRVGLLPNQPQHF. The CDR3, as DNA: TGTGCCAGCGGGTCGCGGGTGGGCCTTCTCCCCAATCAGCCCCAGCATTTT.

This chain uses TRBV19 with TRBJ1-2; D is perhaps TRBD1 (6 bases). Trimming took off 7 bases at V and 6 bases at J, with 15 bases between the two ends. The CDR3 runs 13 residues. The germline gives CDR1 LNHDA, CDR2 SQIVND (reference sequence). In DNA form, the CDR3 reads TGTGCCAGTAACCCCCGGGGGCAGGATGGCTACACCTTC. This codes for CASNPRGQDGYTF.

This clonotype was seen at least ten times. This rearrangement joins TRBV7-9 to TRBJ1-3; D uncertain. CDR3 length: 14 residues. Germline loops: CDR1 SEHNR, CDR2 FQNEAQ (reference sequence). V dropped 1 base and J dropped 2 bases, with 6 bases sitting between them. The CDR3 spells CASSLESAGNTIYF. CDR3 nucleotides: TGTGCCAGCAGCTTAGAGTCTGCTGGAAACACCATATATTTT.

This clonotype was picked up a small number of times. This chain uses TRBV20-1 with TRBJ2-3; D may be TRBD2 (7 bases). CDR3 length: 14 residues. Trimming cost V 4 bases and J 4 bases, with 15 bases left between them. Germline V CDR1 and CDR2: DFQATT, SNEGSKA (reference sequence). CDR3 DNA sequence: TGCAGTGCTATCGGGGGGCCCCAGGCAGATACGCAGTATTTT. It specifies CSAIGGPQADTQYF.

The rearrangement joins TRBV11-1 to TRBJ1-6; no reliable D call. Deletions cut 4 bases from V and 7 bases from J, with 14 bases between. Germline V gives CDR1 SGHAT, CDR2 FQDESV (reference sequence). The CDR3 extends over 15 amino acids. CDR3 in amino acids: CASSSGVWSNSPLHF. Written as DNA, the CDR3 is TGTGCCAGCAGCTCCGGGGTCTGGTCAAATTCACCCCTCCACTTT.

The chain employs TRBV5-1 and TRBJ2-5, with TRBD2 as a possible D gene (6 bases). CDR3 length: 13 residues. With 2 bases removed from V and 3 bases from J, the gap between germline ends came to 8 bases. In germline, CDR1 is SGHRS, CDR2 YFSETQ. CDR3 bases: TGCGCCAGCAGCTTTGGCGGGGAAGAGACCCAGTACTTC. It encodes CASSFGGEETQYF.

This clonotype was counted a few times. CDR3 amino acids: CASSLVSGEQFF. The CDR3 region has the DNA TGTGCCAGCAGTTTGGTGTCCGGTGAGCAGTTCTTC. This chain joins TRBV27 and TRBJ2-1, with D unclear. V was trimmed by 3 bases and J by 9 bases, leaving 9 bases between them. The germline CDR1 and CDR2 sequences are MNHEY and SMNVEV (reference sequence). The CDR3 spans 12 residues.

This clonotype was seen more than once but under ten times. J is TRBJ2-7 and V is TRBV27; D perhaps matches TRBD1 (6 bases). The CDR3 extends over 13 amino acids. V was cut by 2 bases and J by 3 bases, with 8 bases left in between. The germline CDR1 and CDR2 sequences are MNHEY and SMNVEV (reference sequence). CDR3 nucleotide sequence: TGTGCCAGCAGTTTAGCACAGGGCTACGAGCAGTACTTC. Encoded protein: CASSLAQGYEQYF.

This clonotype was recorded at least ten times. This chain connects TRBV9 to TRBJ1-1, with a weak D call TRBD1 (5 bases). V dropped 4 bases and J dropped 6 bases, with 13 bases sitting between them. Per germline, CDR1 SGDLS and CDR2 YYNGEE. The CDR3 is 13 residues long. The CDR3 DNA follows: TGTGCCAGCAGCTCTCAGGGAGAGGCTGAAGCTTTCTTT. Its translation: CASSSQGEAEAFF.

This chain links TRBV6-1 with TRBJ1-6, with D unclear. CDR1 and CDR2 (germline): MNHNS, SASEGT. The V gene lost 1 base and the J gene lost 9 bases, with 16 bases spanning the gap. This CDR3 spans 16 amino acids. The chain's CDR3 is CASSEGTGLESSPLHF. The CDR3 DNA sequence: TGTGCCAGCAGTGAAGGGACGGGATTGGAGAGTTCACCCCTCCACTTT.